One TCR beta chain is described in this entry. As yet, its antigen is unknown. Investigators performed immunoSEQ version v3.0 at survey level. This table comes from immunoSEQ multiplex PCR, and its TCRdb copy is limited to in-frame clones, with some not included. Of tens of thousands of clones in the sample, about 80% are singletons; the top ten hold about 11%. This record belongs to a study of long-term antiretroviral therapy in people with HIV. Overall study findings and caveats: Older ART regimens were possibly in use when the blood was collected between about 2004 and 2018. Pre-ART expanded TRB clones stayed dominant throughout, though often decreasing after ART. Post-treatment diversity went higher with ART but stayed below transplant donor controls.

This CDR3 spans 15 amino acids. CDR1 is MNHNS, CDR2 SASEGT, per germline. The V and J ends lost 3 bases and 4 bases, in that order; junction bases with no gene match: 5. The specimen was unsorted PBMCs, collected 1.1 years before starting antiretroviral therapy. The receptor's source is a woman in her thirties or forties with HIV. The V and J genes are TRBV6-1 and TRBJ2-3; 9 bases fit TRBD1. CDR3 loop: CASSDRDRAPDTQYF. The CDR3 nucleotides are TGTGCCAGCAGTGATAGGGACAGGGCCCCAGATACGCAGTATTTT.